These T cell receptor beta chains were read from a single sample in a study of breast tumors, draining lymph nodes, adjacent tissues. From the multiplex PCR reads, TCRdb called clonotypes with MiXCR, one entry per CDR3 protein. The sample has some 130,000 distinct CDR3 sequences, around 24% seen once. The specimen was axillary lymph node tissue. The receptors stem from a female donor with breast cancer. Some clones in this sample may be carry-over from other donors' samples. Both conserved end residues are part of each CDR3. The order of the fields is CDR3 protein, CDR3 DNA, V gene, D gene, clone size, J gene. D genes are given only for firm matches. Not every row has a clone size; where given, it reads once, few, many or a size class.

CASSLFTSGDYEQYF,TGTGCCAGCAGTTTATTCACTAGCGGGGATTACGAGCAGTACTTC,TRBV28,TRBD2,many,TRBJ2-7
CASTGNTIYF,TGTGCCAGCACGGGAAACACCATATATTTT,TRBV28,.,.,TRBJ1-3
CATSRVGIGYEQYF,TGTGCCACCAGCAGAGTAGGGATCGGCTACGAGCAGTACTTC,TRBV15,.,many,TRBJ2-7
CASSSGTSGYNEQFF,TGCGCCAGCAGCTCCGGGACTAGCGGATACAATGAGCAGTTCTTC,TRBV5-1,TRBD2,many,TRBJ2-1
CASSEAAGRGGYTF,TGTGCCAGCAGTGAAGCAGCGGGGCGCGGTGGCTACACCTTC,TRBV2,.,many,TRBJ1-2
CASSQEGSGARNEKLFF,TGTGCCAGCAGCCAAGAGGGGTCAGGCGCGCGCAATGAAAAACTGTTTTTT,TRBV14,.,many,TRBJ1-4
CASSAPGLANYNEQFF,TGTGCCAGTAGTGCACCGGGACTAGCGAACTACAATGAGCAGTTCTTC,TRBV19,TRBD2,many,TRBJ2-1
CASSRRSGGETQYF,TGTGCCAGCAGCAGGCGCTCAGGGGGAGAGACCCAGTACTTC,TRBV7-2,TRBD1,.,TRBJ2-5
CASSPGRAYNSPLHF,TGTGCCAGCTCACCAGGCAGAGCTTATAATTCACCCCTCCACTTT,TRBV18,.,.,TRBJ1-6
CASSETPSYGYTF,TGTGCCAGCTCAGAGACGCCGAGCTATGGCTACACCTTC,TRBV18,.,few,TRBJ1-2
CASSLVGGGRDNEQFF,TGTGCCAGCAGCTTGGTGGGAGGTGGGAGAGACAATGAGCAGTTCTTC,TRBV5-6,.,many,TRBJ2-1
CSASGRAPTDTQYF,TGCAGTGCTAGTGGCAGGGCCCCCACAGATACGCAGTATTTT,TRBV20-1,.,many,TRBJ2-3
CAGSIGRQETQYF,TGTGCCGGTAGTATCGGCAGACAAGAGACCCAGTACTTC,TRBV19,.,few,TRBJ2-5
CASRVAGGRETQYF,TGTGCCAGCAGGGTAGCGGGAGGGCGAGAGACCCAGTACTTC,TRBV2,TRBD2,many,TRBJ2-5
CASSFGTGNQPQHF,TGTGCCAGCAGCTTTGGGACAGGGAATCAGCCCCAGCATTTT,TRBV3-1,TRBD1,few,TRBJ1-5
CATSGSGVSETQYF,TGTGCCACCAGTGGATCGGGAGTATCGGAGACCCAGTACTTC,TRBV24-1,.,many,TRBJ2-5
CASSSSRDRAYEQYF,TGTGCCAGCAGCTCTAGCCGGGACCGTGCATACGAGCAGTACTTC,TRBV5-4,.,once,TRBJ2-7
CASSLGQGNQPQHF,TGTGCCAGTAGCCTAGGACAGGGCAATCAGCCCCAGCATTTT,TRBV19,TRBD1,.,TRBJ1-5
CATSRGQDHEKLFF,TGTGCCACCAGCAGGGGACAGGACCATGAAAAACTGTTTTTT,TRBV15,TRBD1,many,TRBJ1-4
CASSFVAAYGYTF,TGTGCCAGCAGTTTCGTGGCAGCCTATGGCTACACCTTC,TRBV28,.,few,TRBJ1-2
CASSKQKTSVGDTQYF,TGTGCCAGTAGTAAACAGAAGACTAGCGTTGGAGATACGCAGTATTTT,TRBV19,TRBD2,many,TRBJ2-3
CASSGRTSGKRNEQFF,TGTGCCAGCAGCGGAAGGACTAGCGGGAAACGGAATGAGCAGTTCTTC,TRBV13,TRBD2,many,TRBJ2-1
CASSLSAGGHEQFF,TGTGCCAGCAGCTTATCAGCGGGAGGTCATGAGCAGTTCTTC,TRBV7-9,TRBD2,many,TRBJ2-1
CASSLEVEGEQFF,TGTGCCAGCAGCTTAGAGGTGGAAGGTGAGCAGTTCTTC,TRBV7-9,.,many,TRBJ2-1
CASSLGRLASSYEQYF,TGTGCCAGCAGCTTAGGACGGCTGGCTAGCTCCTACGAGCAGTACTTC,TRBV12-3/TRBV12-4,.,many,TRBJ2-7
CASSADLLTGRPRQETQYF,TGTGCCAGCAGTGCAGACCTCCTAACAGGGCGCCCTCGCCAAGAGACCCAGTACTTC,TRBV27,.,many,TRBJ2-5
CASSLRAGGTPFEQYF,TGTGCCAGCAGCTTGCGGGCGGGAGGGACCCCCTTCGAGCAGTACTTC,TRBV5-4,TRBD2,many,TRBJ2-7
CASSLTAGLGSPLHF,TGTGCCAGCAGCTTAACGGCAGGCTTGGGATCACCCCTCCACTTT,TRBV7-6,.,many,TRBJ1-6
CASSVGRDNSPLHF,TGTGCCAGCAGTGTGGGCAGGGACAATTCACCCCTCCACTTT,TRBV6-1,.,many,TRBJ1-6
CSARAGTATYEQYF,TGCAGTGCTAGAGCCGGGACAGCTACCTACGAGCAGTACTTC,TRBV20-1,TRBD1,many,TRBJ2-7
CASSSFDRAYEQYF,TGTGCCAGCAGTTCCTTCGACAGGGCCTACGAGCAGTACTTC,TRBV6-4,TRBD1,many,TRBJ2-7
CAWRTQFTEAFF,TGTGCCTGGAGAACACAGTTCACTGAAGCTTTCTTT,TRBV30,.,.,TRBJ1-1
CASSQDVQRNPLRKQYF,TGCGCCAGCAGCCAAGATGTACAGAGGAATCCCCTACGAAAGCAGTACTTC,TRBV4-3,.,many,TRBJ2-7
CASSRTRQGSDSPLHF,TGTGCCAGCAGCCGGACCCGACAGGGGAGCGATTCACCCCTCCACTTT,TRBV6-1,TRBD1,.,TRBJ1-6
CASSLDRGGGAEQFF,TGTGCCAGCAGCTTAGATAGAGGCGGGGGGGCTGAGCAGTTCTTC,TRBV11-2,TRBD2,many,TRBJ2-1
CASSKAGEGQPQHF,TGTGCCAGCAGCAAGGCAGGGGAAGGTCAGCCCCAGCATTTT,TRBV2,.,many,TRBJ1-5
CSVEGVGNKDEQYF,TGCAGCGTTGAGGGGGTGGGGAATAAGGACGAGCAGTACTTC,TRBV29-1,.,many,TRBJ2-7
CSATLGLAGLGVRSDTQYF,TGCAGTGCTACCCTGGGACTAGCGGGATTAGGGGTTAGGTCAGATACGCAGTATTTT,TRBV20-1,TRBD2,many,TRBJ2-3
CASTRGSANTGELFF,TGTGCCAGCACCAGGGGGAGCGCGAACACCGGGGAGCTGTTTTTT,TRBV7-9,TRBD1,many,TRBJ2-2
CASRPGGSDTGELFF,TGTGCCAGCAGACCAGGGGGCTCGGACACCGGGGAGCTGTTTTTT,TRBV5-5,TRBD1,.,TRBJ2-2
CASSARREGLVTF,TGTGCCAGCAGCGCGCGCAGGGAGGGACTGGTAACCTTC,TRBV5-4,.,few,TRBJ1-2
CASSQHAGLAGGRSSYNEQFF,TGCGCCAGCAGCCAGCATGCGGGACTAGCGGGAGGCCGAAGCTCCTACAATGAGCAGTTCTTC,TRBV4-3,TRBD2,.,TRBJ2-1
CASSPRTGGAATNEKLFF,TGTGCCAGTAGTCCCCGGACAGGTGGGGCAGCAACTAATGAAAAACTGTTTTTT,TRBV19,TRBD1,many,TRBJ1-4
CAWSVDPGVTGELFF,TGTGCCTGGAGTGTAGACCCCGGGGTCACCGGGGAGCTGTTTTTT,TRBV30,.,many,TRBJ2-2
CASSPDRKDNQPQHF,TGTGCCAGTAGCCCGGACAGGAAAGACAATCAGCCCCAGCATTTT,TRBV19,TRBD1,few,TRBJ1-5
CASSKAGLYEQYF,TGTGCCAGTAGTAAAGCGGGGCTCTACGAGCAGTACTTC,TRBV19,TRBD2,many,TRBJ2-7
CASRPPLGQGGNEKLFF,TGTGCCAGCAGGCCCCCTCTGGGACAGGGGGGGAATGAAAAACTGTTTTTT,TRBV7-9,TRBD1,many,TRBJ1-4
CASSQDKREGDTQYF,TGTGCCAGCAGCCAAGACAAGCGGGAGGGTGATACGCAGTATTTT,TRBV7-9,TRBD2,.,TRBJ2-3
CASSPAGLAGGREQFF,TGTGCCAGCAGCCCGGCCGGACTAGCGGGAGGCCGTGAGCAGTTCTTC,TRBV5-4,TRBD2,once,TRBJ2-1
CSARDWITGPYSYEQYF,TGCAGTGCTAGAGATTGGATCACCGGGCCCTACTCCTACGAGCAGTACTTC,TRBV20-1,.,many,TRBJ2-7
CASSPVPGSNQPQHF,TGTGCCAGCTCACCCGTCCCGGGCTCTAATCAGCCCCAGCATTTT,TRBV18,.,.,TRBJ1-5
CASTTSLSNEQFF,TGTGCCAGCACCACATCTCTGTCCAATGAGCAGTTCTTC,TRBV27,.,few,TRBJ2-1
CASSEKGRATDTQYF,TGTGCCAGCAGTGAGAAGGGCAGGGCCACAGATACGCAGTATTTT,TRBV6-4,.,many,TRBJ2-3
CASSSTSGGLTGELFF,TGTGCCAGCAGCTCGACCTCTGGCGGCCTGACCGGGGAGCTGTTTTTT,TRBV7-9,.,many,TRBJ2-2
CSAMASGAQETQYF,TGCAGTGCTATGGCTAGCGGGGCCCAAGAGACCCAGTACTTC,TRBV20-1,TRBD2,many,TRBJ2-5